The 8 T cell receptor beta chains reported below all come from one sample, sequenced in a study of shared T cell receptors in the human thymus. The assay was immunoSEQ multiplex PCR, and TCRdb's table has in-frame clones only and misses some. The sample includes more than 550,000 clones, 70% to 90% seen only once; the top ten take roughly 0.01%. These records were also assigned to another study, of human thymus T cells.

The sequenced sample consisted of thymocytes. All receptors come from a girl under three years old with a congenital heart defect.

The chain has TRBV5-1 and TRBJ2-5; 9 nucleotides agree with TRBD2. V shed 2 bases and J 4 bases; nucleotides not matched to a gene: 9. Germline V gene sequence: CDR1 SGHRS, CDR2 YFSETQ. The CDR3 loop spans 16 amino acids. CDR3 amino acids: CASSFLAGASLETQYF. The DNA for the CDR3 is TGCGCCAGCAGCTTTTTAGCGGGGGCGAGCCTAGAGACCCAGTACTTC.

CDR3 amino acids: CASSLRTGGNTIYF. The CDR3 DNA is TGCGCCAGCAGCTTAAGGACAGGGGGAAACACCATATATTTT. The rearrangement uses TRBV5-1 and TRBJ1-3, with 8 nucleotides matching TRBD1. This CDR3 comprises 14 residues. Germline CDR1 and CDR2: SGHRS and YFSETQ. With 2 bases clipped from V and 4 bases from J, the junction kept 2 bases outside the gene matches.

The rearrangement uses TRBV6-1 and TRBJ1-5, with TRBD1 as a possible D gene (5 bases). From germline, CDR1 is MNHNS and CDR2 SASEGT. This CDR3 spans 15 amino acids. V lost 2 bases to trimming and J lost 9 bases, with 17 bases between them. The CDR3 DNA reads TGTGCCAGCAGTGAATGGGGGGGGTCCGGCGGGCCCCAGCATTTT. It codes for CASSEWGGSGGPQHF.

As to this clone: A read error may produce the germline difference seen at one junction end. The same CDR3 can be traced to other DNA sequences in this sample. The CDR3 coding sequence is TGTGCCAGCAGTTTTACGAAAAATCCCAGGGCTGTCTCGAGCTCCTATAATTCCCCCCTCCACTTT. It codes for CASSFTKNPRAVSSSYNSPLHF. The V gene is TRBV27, the J gene TRBJ1-6, with D possibly TRBD1 on 5 matching bases. CDR1 is MNHEY and CDR2 is SMNVEV in the germline V gene (reference sequence). The CDR3 consists of 22 residues.

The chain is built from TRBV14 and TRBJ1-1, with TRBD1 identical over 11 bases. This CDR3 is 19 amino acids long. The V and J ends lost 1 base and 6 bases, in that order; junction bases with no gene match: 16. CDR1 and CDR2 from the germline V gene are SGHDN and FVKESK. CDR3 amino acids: CASSQGPRDRGGFSAEAFF. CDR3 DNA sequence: TGTGCCAGCAGCCAAGGGCCCCGGGACAGGGGGGGTTTTTCGGCTGAAGCTTTCTTT.

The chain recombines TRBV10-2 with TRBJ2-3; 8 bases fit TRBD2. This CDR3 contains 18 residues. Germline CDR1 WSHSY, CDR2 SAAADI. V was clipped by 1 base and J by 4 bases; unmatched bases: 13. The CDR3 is CASSEWVSGESLSDTQYF. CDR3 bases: TGCGCCAGCAGTGAGTGGGTTAGCGGGGAGTCGCTTTCAGATACGCAGTATTTT.

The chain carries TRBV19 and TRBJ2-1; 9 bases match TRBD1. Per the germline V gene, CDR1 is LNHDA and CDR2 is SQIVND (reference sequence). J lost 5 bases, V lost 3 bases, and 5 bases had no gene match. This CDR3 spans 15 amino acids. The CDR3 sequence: CASSISGQGDNEQFF. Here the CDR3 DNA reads TGTGCCAGTAGTATCTCGGGACAGGGAGACAATGAGCAGTTCTTC.

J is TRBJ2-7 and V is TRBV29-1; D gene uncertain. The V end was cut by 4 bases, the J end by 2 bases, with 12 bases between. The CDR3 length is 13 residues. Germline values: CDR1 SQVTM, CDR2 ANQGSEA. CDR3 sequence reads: CSVASFIPYEQYF. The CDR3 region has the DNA TGCAGCGTTGCTAGTTTCATTCCCTACGAGCAGTACTTC.